This is a list of T cell receptor beta chains from one sample in a study of T cell responses to AZD1222 COVID-19 vaccine. The table came from immunoSEQ multiplex PCR; TCRdb's copy has only in-frame clones and leaves some out. Found here are 95,000 or so clones, about 88% of them singletons; the top ten hold 2.8%. The source was peripheral blood, collected on day 0 of AZD1222 vaccination. The receptors stem from an adult in good health. CDR3s leave out the opening cysteine and the closing phenylalanine or tryptophan. Clone sizes are given selectively: once, few, many, or a class where the clone is expanded.

TRBV10-2,.,TRBJ1-4,ASRGTNEKLF
TRBV11-3,.,TRBJ2-5,ASSKRDSQETQY
TRBV7-9,.,TRBJ2-7,ASSWENYEQY
TRBV13,few,TRBJ1-2,ASSLRGPGYT
TRBV6-5,.,TRBJ2-1,ASSPGRLYNEQF
TRBV6-5,once,TRBJ2-7,ASKTLGTGGREQY
TRBV9,.,TRBJ2-2,ASSVTQKNTGELF
TRBV11-3,.,TRBJ2-5,ASGDRDSETQY
TRBV3-1/TRBV3-2,.,TRBJ2-1,ASSGTSNNEQF
TRBV5-1,.,TRBJ1-2,ASSIHFTSGGYT
TRBV3-1/TRBV3-2,.,TRBJ2-4,ASSQGGPLNIQY
TRBV6-1,.,TRBJ2-1,ASSEEVGGLSYNEQF
TRBV3-1/TRBV3-2,.,TRBJ2-7,ASSQLDREQY
TRBV4-1,.,TRBJ1-6,ASSRGTDNSPLH
TRBV11-2,.,TRBJ1-5,ASSTGFNQPQH
TRBV6-5,.,TRBJ1-2,ASRYSFPGANYGYT